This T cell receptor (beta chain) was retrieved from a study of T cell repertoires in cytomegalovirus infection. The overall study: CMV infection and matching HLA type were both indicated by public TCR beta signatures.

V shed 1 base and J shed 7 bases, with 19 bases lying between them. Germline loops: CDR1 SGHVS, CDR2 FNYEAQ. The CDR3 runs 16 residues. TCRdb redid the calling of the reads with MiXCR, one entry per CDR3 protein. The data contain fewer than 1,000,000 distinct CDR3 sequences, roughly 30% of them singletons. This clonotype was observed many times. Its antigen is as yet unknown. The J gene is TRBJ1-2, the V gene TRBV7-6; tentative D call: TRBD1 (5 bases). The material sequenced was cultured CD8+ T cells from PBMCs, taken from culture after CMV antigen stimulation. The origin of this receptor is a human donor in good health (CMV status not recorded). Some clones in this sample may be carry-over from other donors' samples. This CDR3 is CASSLGPGRWMGGYTF. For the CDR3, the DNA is TGTGCCAGCAGCTTAGGCCCGGGACGGTGGATGGGTGGCTACACCTTC.